Listed below are T cell receptor beta chains from one sample, sequenced in a study of blood T cell repertoires in COVID-19. TCRdb keeps only in-frame clones here, not all; method: immunoSEQ multiplex PCR. The sample consists of 200,000 to 250,000 clones, about 83% of them appearing once. The sequenced sample was peripheral blood. Receptor source: a woman aged 45 to 65 with active or convalescent COVID-19. CDR3s include the opening cysteine and the closing phenylalanine or tryptophan. The order of the fields is J gene, clone size, CDR3 length, D gene, V gene, CDR3 protein, CDR3 DNA. A D gene is named only where the DNA matches it firmly. Clone size is stated in some rows and not others, as once, few, many or a class when expanded.

J: TRBJ1-6; size: -; length: 14; D: -; V: TRBV6-4; CDR3: CASSPRGANSPLHF; DNA: TGTGCCAGCAGCCCCCGGGGAGCTAATTCACCCCTCCACTTT
J: TRBJ1-2; size: -; length: 13; D: TRBD1; V: TRBV9; CDR3: CASSASGTGAYTF; DNA: TGTGCCAGCAGCGCTTCCGGGACAGGGGCCTACACCTTC
J: TRBJ2-5; size: once; length: 15; D: -; V: TRBV18; CDR3: CASSPDTKGQETQYF; DNA: TGTGCCAGCTCACCGGACACAAAGGGACAAGAGACCCAGTACTTC
J: TRBJ2-1; size: -; length: 15; D: -; V: TRBV6-6; CDR3: CASSYPGSSYNEQFF; DNA: TGTGCCAGCAGTTATCCCGGGTCCTCATACAATGAGCAGTTCTTC
J: TRBJ1-1; size: -; length: 17; D: -; V: TRBV11-2; CDR3: CASASPQRSYMNTEAFF; DNA: TGTGCCAGCGCATCACCCCAACGCAGTTACATGAACACTGAAGCTTTCTTT
J: TRBJ1-6; size: -; length: 18; D: TRBD1; V: TRBV5-1; CDR3: CASSLSGGQGSYNSPLHF; DNA: TGCGCCAGCAGCTTAAGTGGGGGACAGGGTTCCTATAATTCACCCCTCCACTTT
J: TRBJ1-2; size: -; length: 14; D: -; V: TRBV5-6; CDR3: CASSIPGANYGYTF; DNA: TGTGCCAGCAGCATACCAGGGGCTAACTATGGCTACACCTTC
J: TRBJ1-4; size: -; length: 13; D: TRBD1; V: TRBV7-9; CDR3: CASGGTGVEKLFF; DNA: TGTGCCAGCGGGGGGACAGGGGTTGAAAAACTGTTTTTT
J: TRBJ1-6; size: -; length: 17; D: -; V: TRBV28; CDR3: CASSFPAVRGRNSPLHF; DNA: TGTGCCAGCAGTTTTCCAGCGGTCCGAGGCAGGAATTCACCCCTCCACTTT
J: TRBJ1-4; size: -; length: 14; D: -; V: TRBV19; CDR3: CASNQGTTNEKLFF; DNA: TGTGCCAGCAACCAGGGAACAACTAATGAAAAACTGTTTTTT
J: TRBJ1-1; size: -; length: 14; D: -; V: TRBV3-1/TRBV3-2; CDR3: CASSPDSGGTRAFF; DNA: TGTGCCAGCAGCCCGGATTCGGGGGGGACCAGAGCTTTCTTT
J: TRBJ2-1; size: few; length: 13; D: -; V: TRBV9; CDR3: CASSVGGNNEQFF; DNA: TGTGCCAGCAGCGTAGGCGGGAACAATGAGCAGTTCTTC
J: TRBJ2-3; size: -; length: 12; D: -; V: TRBV5-4; CDR3: CASSIHTDTQYF; DNA: TGTGCCAGCAGCATCCACACAGATACGCAGTATTTT
J: TRBJ2-1; size: -; length: 14; D: -; V: TRBV9; CDR3: CASSAHLLRNEQFF; DNA: TGTGCCAGCAGCGCCCACCTTTTGCGCAATGAGCAGTTCTTC
J: TRBJ1-2; size: -; length: 16; D: TRBD1; V: TRBV18; CDR3: CASSYRDRVEYYGYTF; DNA: TGTGCCAGCTCATACCGGGACAGGGTGGAATACTATGGCTACACCTTC
J: TRBJ1-6; size: -; length: 15; D: TRBD1; V: TRBV5-1; CDR3: CASSLGGQGRSPLHF; DNA: TGCGCCAGCAGCTTAGGGGGACAGGGTCGTTCACCCCTCCACTTT
J: TRBJ2-5; size: -; length: 14; D: -; V: TRBV2; CDR3: CASSEGGRQETQYF; DNA: TGTGCCAGCAGTGAGGGGGGGCGACAAGAGACCCAGTACTTC
J: TRBJ1-4; size: -; length: 14; D: -; V: TRBV6-2/TRBV6-3; CDR3: CASSPVFANEKLFF; DNA: TGTGCCAGCAGTCCGGTGTTTGCTAATGAAAAACTGTTTTTT
J: TRBJ2-1; size: few; length: 16; D: -; V: TRBV5-6; CDR3: CASSLGPRGKMNEQFF; DNA: TGTGCCAGCAGCTTGGGACCCCGGGGGAAGATGAATGAGCAGTTCTTC
J: TRBJ1-5; size: -; length: 15; D: -; V: TRBV4-1; CDR3: CASSQDYPGWQPQHF; DNA: TGCGCCAGCAGCCAAGACTACCCAGGCTGGCAGCCCCAGCATTTT
J: TRBJ1-1; size: -; length: 15; D: TRBD1; V: TRBV3-1/TRBV3-2; CDR3: CASSQGTGGVTEAFF; DNA: TGTGCCAGCAGCCAAGGGACAGGGGGGGTGACTGAAGCTTTCTTT
J: TRBJ2-4; size: -; length: 17; D: -; V: TRBV28; CDR3: CASSFPRRGLAKNIQYF; DNA: TGTGCCAGCAGTTTCCCCCGCAGGGGCCTGGCCAAAAACATTCAGTACTTC
J: TRBJ1-6; size: -; length: 17; D: -; V: TRBV5-4; CDR3: CASSADGQPPYNSPLHF; DNA: TGTGCCAGCAGCGCGGATGGACAGCCACCCTATAATTCACCCCTCCACTTT
J: TRBJ1-1; size: -; length: 11; D: -; V: TRBV19; CDR3: CASTSETEAFF; DNA: TGTGCCAGTACAAGCGAAACTGAAGCTTTCTTT
J: TRBJ1-3; size: few; length: 14; D: -; V: TRBV19; CDR3: CASSMVEGGNTIYF; DNA: TGTGCCAGTAGTATGGTGGAGGGAGGAAACACCATATATTTT
J: TRBJ2-1; size: -; length: 17; D: -; V: TRBV11-2; CDR3: CASSLYSRVSSYNEQFF; DNA: TGTGCCAGCAGCTTATATTCGCGGGTCAGCTCCTACAATGAGCAGTTCTTC
J: TRBJ2-7; size: -; length: 14; D: -; V: TRBV11-2; CDR3: CASSTGTLAYEQYF; DNA: TGTGCCAGCAGCACGGGGACATTAGCCTACGAGCAGTACTTC
J: TRBJ2-1; size: once; length: 12; D: TRBD1; V: TRBV2; CDR3: CASGLQGKGQFF; DNA: TGTGCCAGCGGCCTACAGGGGAAGGGGCAGTTCTTC
J: TRBJ1-5; size: -; length: 14; D: TRBD1; V: TRBV6-5; CDR3: CASRGTGNDQPQHF; DNA: TGTGCCAGCAGGGGGACAGGGAACGATCAGCCCCAGCATTTT
J: TRBJ2-5; size: -; length: 15; D: TRBD2; V: TRBV5-1; CDR3: CASSLGAGGGETQYF; DNA: TGCGCCAGCAGCTTGGGGGCGGGGGGGGGCGAGACCCAGTACTTC
J: TRBJ2-7; size: many; length: 16; D: -; V: TRBV5-6; CDR3: CASSRFGAEGSYEQYF; DNA: TGTGCCAGCAGCCGATTCGGTGCGGAGGGTTCCTACGAGCAGTACTTC
J: TRBJ1-2; size: -; length: 16; D: TRBD1; V: TRBV28; CDR3: CASSFPPGQGVRGYTF; DNA: TGTGCCAGCAGTTTCCCCCCAGGACAGGGGGTGAGGGGCTACACCTTC
J: TRBJ2-2; size: -; length: 17; D: TRBD1; V: TRBV28; CDR3: CASSSPARTGMTGELFF; DNA: TGTGCCAGCAGTTCACCGGCCAGGACAGGGATGACCGGGGAGCTGTTTTTT
J: TRBJ1-5; size: -; length: 14; D: TRBD1; V: TRBV19; CDR3: CASSIGQGGQPQHF; DNA: TGTGCCAGTAGTATCGGACAGGGAGGACAGCCCCAGCATTTT
J: TRBJ2-2; size: -; length: 15; D: -; V: TRBV2; CDR3: CASSYRGANAGELFF; DNA: TGTGCCAGCAGTTACCGGGGAGCGAACGCCGGGGAGCTGTTTTTT
J: TRBJ2-2; size: -; length: 17; D: -; V: TRBV27; CDR3: CASSTSPGGAITGELFF; DNA: TGTGCCAGCAGTACCTCTCCGGGGGGCGCAATCACCGGGGAGCTGTTTTTT
J: TRBJ2-1; size: -; length: 17; D: -; V: TRBV19; CDR3: CASSPPPGTHIGNEQFF; DNA: TGTGCCAGTAGTCCCCCCCCCGGGACTCATATTGGCAATGAGCAGTTCTTC
J: TRBJ2-1; size: -; length: 15; D: -; V: TRBV2; CDR3: CASRAPRESVNEQFF; DNA: TGTGCCAGCAGAGCCCCCCGGGAGAGTGTCAATGAGCAGTTCTTC
J: TRBJ1-2; size: -; length: 14; D: TRBD1; V: TRBV3-1/TRBV3-2; CDR3: CASSQDHRGGGYTF; DNA: TGTGCCAGCAGCCAAGACCACAGGGGAGGAGGCTACACCTTC
J: TRBJ2-5; size: once; length: 14; D: -; V: TRBV6-5; CDR3: CASTIRGGSGPQYF; DNA: TGTGCCAGCACCATAAGGGGGGGGTCCGGTCCCCAGTACTTC
J: TRBJ1-2; size: -; length: 17; D: TRBD1; V: TRBV9; CDR3: CASNLPPGQGPNYGYTF; DNA: TGTGCCAGCAACCTTCCGCCGGGACAGGGACCTAACTATGGCTACACCTTC
J: TRBJ1-1; size: many; length: 17; D: -; V: TRBV27; CDR3: CASSFSPSTRGGTEAFF; DNA: TGTGCCAGCAGTTTCTCCCCATCAACGAGGGGGGGCACTGAAGCTTTCTTT